This TCR beta chain was identified in a study of blood T cell repertoires in COVID-19. The wider study: COVID-19 samples, acute and convalescent, were from the United States, Italy and Spain. PBMCs, B-cell-depleted T cells, or T cells were the source of the cDNA or gDNA that made up the material.

Sequencing used immunoSEQ multiplex PCR; TCRdb keeps in-frame clones, though not all of them. The sample holds about 140,000 clones, around three quarters seen once. V shed 6 bases, J shed 6 bases, and the junction held 5 bases outside the gene matches. The CDR3 covers 13 residues. Germline-derived CDR1 and CDR2 are LNHDA and SQIVND (reference sequence). V usage is TRBV19 and J usage is TRBJ2-1, with TRBD1 matching over 7 bases. Sample: peripheral blood. This TCR was sampled from a man between 60 and 75 years old with acute or convalescent COVID-19. The CDR3 region is CASSKQGFNEQFF. CDR3 DNA sequence: TGTGCCAGTAGCAAACAGGGGTTCAATGAGCAGTTCTTC. Using reference TRBV19 and TRBJ2-1 for the parts outside the CDR3, the full variable domain is DGGITQSPKYLFRKEGQNVTLSCEQNLNHDAMYWYRQDPGQGLRLIYYSQIVNDFQKGDIAEGYSVSREKKESFPLTVTSAQKNPTAFYLCASSKQGFNEQFFGPGTRLTVL.